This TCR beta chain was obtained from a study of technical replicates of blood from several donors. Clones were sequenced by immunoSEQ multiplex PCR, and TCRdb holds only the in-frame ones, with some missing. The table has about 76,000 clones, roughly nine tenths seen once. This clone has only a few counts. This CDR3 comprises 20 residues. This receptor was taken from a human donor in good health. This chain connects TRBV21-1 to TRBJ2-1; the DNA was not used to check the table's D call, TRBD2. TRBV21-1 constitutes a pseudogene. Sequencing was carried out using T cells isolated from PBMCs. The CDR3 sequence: CASSKGKGLAGGRIGNEQFF. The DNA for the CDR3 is TGTGCCAGCAGCAAAGGAAAGGGACTAGCGGGGGGGAGAATTGGCAATGAGCAGTTCTTC.